What follows are 21 T cell receptor beta chains derived from one specimen sequenced in a study of OX40 agonist ivuxolimab in advanced cancers. Libraries were built with the immunoSEQ multiplex PCR assay. Entries here come from immuneACCESS through TCRdb and include only in-frame sequences with V and J called. Some clones fail to appear in such tables; in the studies checked, an unresolved V gene covers under half of the shortfall, and the cause of the remainder is unknown. The sample contains fewer than 100,000 clones, approximately 83% of them found a single time. Together, the top ten hold more than 1.4% of the sample. The sequences come from CD4+ or CD8+ T cells sorted from blood, collected in a trial of the OX40 agonist ivuxolimab. The receptor set was obtained from an adult with an advanced solid tumor such as melanoma, head and neck, liver or kidney cancer.

Of note for this clone: At one end the junction does not follow the germline gene, possibly because of a read error. The chain employs TRBV2 and TRBJ1-2; D remains unclear. Germline V CDR1 and CDR2: SNHLY, FYNNEI. The CDR3 contains 12 residues. This CDR3 is CASRIADYGYTF. The CDR3 DNA is TGTGCCAGCAGGATAGCAGACTACGGCTACACCTTC.

V is TRBV5-1 and J is TRBJ2-1, with 8 bases fitting TRBD2. The length of the CDR3 is 14 residues. The ends lost 6 bases at V and 3 bases at J; junction bases unmatched: 5. Per the germline V gene, CDR1 is SGHRS and CDR2 is YFSETQ. The CDR3 DNA reads TGCGCCAGCACCGCTAGCGGGCTCTACAATGAGCAGTTCTTC. Protein: CASTASGLYNEQFF.

This chain joins TRBV21-1 and TRBJ2-1; the D segment call TRBD2 is taken from the table without a DNA check. TRBV21-1 is a documented pseudogene. The CDR3 totals 15 residues. The CDR3 coding sequence is TGTGCCAGCTCTGTTAGGTGTGGGAGGGGCAATGAGCAGTTCTTC. The encoded protein is CASSVRCGRGNEQFF.

The J gene is TRBJ1-1, the V gene TRBV15; D perhaps matches TRBD1 (5 bases). Germline loops: CDR1 LNHNV, CDR2 YYDKDF (reference sequence). V gave up 4 bases and J gave up 5 bases, with 11 bases separating them. The length of the CDR3 is 13 residues. In nucleotides, the CDR3 is TGTGCCACCAGCAAGGGCGGGGGAACTGAAGCTTTCTTT. Translated, it gives CATSKGGGTEAFF.

This clone was detected only a few times. The CDR3 DNA follows: TGTGCCAGCAGCTTGGGGATCGCGGGGGGCAGAAACAATGAGCAGTTCTTC. This encodes CASSLGIAGGRNNEQFF. This sequence joins TRBV5-4 and TRBJ2-1, with 8 nucleotides matching TRBD2. V dropped 0 bases and J dropped 5; count of bases not matched to a gene: 10. The CDR3 spans 17 residues. Germline V gene lookup returns CDR1 SGHNT and CDR2 YYREEE (reference sequence).

This chain connects TRBV2 to TRBJ2-1; D ambiguous. CDR1 is SNHLY and CDR2 is FYNNEI in the germline V gene. The V gene lost 6 bases and the J gene lost 6 bases, with 9 bases spanning the gap. This CDR3 contains 12 residues. The CDR3 nucleotides read TGTGCCAGCAGACGCGACACCAATGAGCAGTTCTTC. Its protein is CASRRDTNEQFF.

The chain joins TRBV28 to TRBJ1-4; TRBD1 is a possible D gene (5 bases). The germline gives CDR1 MDHEN, CDR2 SYDVKM. This CDR3 has 12 residues. Trimming cost V 11 bases and J 2 bases, with 9 bases left between them. The CDR3 here is CAGGVTNEKLFF. For the CDR3, the DNA is TGTGCCGGGGGGGTGACTAATGAAAAACTGTTTTTT.

The chain recombines TRBV28 with TRBJ2-7; D uncertain. Deletions cut 3 bases from V and 3 bases from J, with 3 bases between. The CDR3 runs to 11 residues. In germline, CDR1 is MDHEN, CDR2 SYDVKM. CDR3: CASSFLYEQYF. The CDR3 bases are TGTGCCAGCAGTTTCCTCTACGAGCAGTACTTC. The full variable domain, its missing parts supplied by reference TRBV28 and TRBJ2-7, is DVKVTQSSRYLVKRTGEKVFLECVQDMDHENMFWYRQDPGLGLRLIYFSYDVKMKEKGDIPEGYSVSREKKERFSLILESASTNQTSMYLCASSFLYEQYFGPGTRLTVT.

This clone showed up just a few times. The V gene is TRBV19, the J gene TRBJ2-2, with TRBD2 matching over 14 bases. This CDR3 is built from 15 residues. Per germline, CDR1 LNHDA and CDR2 SQIVND (reference sequence). V lost 7 bases to trimming and J lost 4 bases; unmatched junction nucleotides: 2. The CDR3 nucleotides read TGTGCCAGTATGACTAGCGGGAGGGGCACCGGGGAGCTGTTTTTT. This codes for CASMTSGRGTGELFF. The variable domain in full, completed from reference TRBV19 and TRBJ2-2, reads DGGITQSPKYLFRKEGQNVTLSCEQNLNHDAMYWYRQDPGQGLRLIYYSQIVNDFQKGDIAEGYSVSREKKESFPLTVTSAQKNPTAFYLCASMTSGRGTGELFFGEGSRLTVL.

The chain is built from TRBV28 and TRBJ2-5; 9 bases agree with TRBD2. J gave up 2 bases and V 8 bases, and 9 bases lay outside the gene matches. This CDR3 has 15 residues. The V gene's germline CDR1 is MDHEN and CDR2 SYDVKM. CDR3 protein: CASAESGGSQETQYF. The CDR3 DNA sequence: TGTGCCAGCGCTGAAAGCGGGGGGTCACAAGAGACCCAGTACTTC. Full variable domain (remainder filled in from reference TRBV28 and TRBJ2-5): DVKVTQSSRYLVKRTGEKVFLECVQDMDHENMFWYRQDPGLGLRLIYFSYDVKMKEKGDIPEGYSVSREKKERFSLILESASTNQTSMYLCASAESGGSQETQYFGPGTRLLVL.

This sequence joins TRBV25-1 and TRBJ2-7; TRBD2 agrees at 7 bases. V was pared by 4 bases and J by 2 bases, with 14 bases of the junction left unmatched. The CDR3 consists of 17 residues. The V gene's germline CDR1 is MGHDK and CDR2 SYGVNS. In DNA, the CDR3 is TGTGCCAGCAGTGCACCCTCGACAGAGCGGGACGCCTACGAGCAGTACTTC. Residues: CASSAPSTERDAYEQYF.

The chain joins TRBV5-1 to TRBJ2-1; D remains ambiguous. The CDR3 has 15 residues. CDR1 SGHRS and CDR2 YFSETQ come from the germline V gene. V was pared by 4 bases and J by 5 bases, with 16 bases between. Here the CDR3 DNA reads TGCGCCAGCAGCCGGTATAGCAACGTAAACAATGAGCAGTTCTTC. Translation: CASSRYSNVNNEQFF.

The chain employs TRBV13 and TRBJ2-5, with TRBD1 identical over 7 bases. Germline values: CDR1 PRHDT, CDR2 FYEKMQ (reference sequence). CDR3 length: 14 residues. Trimming removed 5 bases from V and 1 base from J; junction bases left unmatched: 4. CDR3 coding DNA: TGTGCCAGCAGCAAAGGGACAGCCCAAGAGACCCAGTACTTC. It specifies CASSKGTAQETQYF. The whole variable domain, remainder taken from reference TRBV13 and TRBJ2-5, is AAGVIQSPRHLIKEKRETATLKCYPIPRHDTVYWYQQGPGQDPQFLISFYEKMQSDKGSIPDRFSAQQFSDYHSELNMSSLELGDSALYFCASSKGTAQETQYFGPGTRLLVL.

J is TRBJ2-7 and V is TRBV21-1. TRBV21-1 constitutes a pseudogene. CDR3 length equals 13 residues. The CDR3 DNA reads TGTGCCAGCAGCAAAGCGTTGGACCCAGTGAAGTACTTC. It translates to CASSKALDPVKYF.

V gene TRBV9 combines with J gene TRBJ2-1; 15 bases match TRBD2. The CDR3 is made up of 19 amino acids. V shed 4 bases and J 0 bases; nucleotides not matched to a gene: 8. Per germline, CDR1 SGDLS and CDR2 YYNGEE. The CDR3 reads CASSSRTSGRGSSYNEQFF. The CDR3 nucleotides read TGTGCCAGCAGCTCGAGGACTAGCGGGAGGGGGAGCTCCTACAATGAGCAGTTCTTC.

Note on this clone: Within the sample, other DNA sequences also encode this same CDR3. This chain uses TRBV7-2 with TRBJ2-5; 16 nucleotides agree with TRBD2. Germline-derived CDR1 and CDR2 are SGHTA and FQGNSA. V was pared by 5 bases and J by 7 bases, with 10 bases of the junction left unmatched. The CDR3 is 17 residues long. The CDR3 protein is CASSLGLAGGGGGTQYF. CDR3 nucleotide sequence: TGTGCCAGCAGCCTGGGACTAGCGGGAGGGGGTGGAGGGACCCAGTACTTC.

The V call is TRBV19, the J call TRBJ2-1, with 7 bases fitting TRBD1. This CDR3 has 16 residues. Germline-derived CDR1 and CDR2 are LNHDA and SQIVND (reference sequence). V shed 3 bases, J shed 3 bases, and the junction held 8 bases outside the gene matches. CDR3 sequence: CASSIGLRTGYNEQFF. The CDR3 bases are TGTGCCAGTAGTATTGGGCTCCGGACAGGCTACAATGAGCAGTTCTTC.

This rearrangement joins TRBV30 to TRBJ1-5, with 9 positions matching TRBD1. Looked up from germline, CDR1 is GTSNPN and CDR2 is SVGIG (reference sequence). CDR3 length: 16 residues. Trimming took 1 base from V and 0 from J; bases not matched to a gene: 4. CDR3 residues: CAWSERGQGSNQPQHF. CDR3 DNA sequence: TGTGCCTGGAGTGAAAGGGGACAGGGTAGCAATCAGCCCCAGCATTTT.

The chain has TRBV4-1 and TRBJ2-7; 7 bases are shared with TRBD1. Germline-derived CDR1 and CDR2 are MGHRA and YSYEKL. The CDR3 is 13 amino acids. The V and J ends lost 9 bases and 4 bases, in that order; junction bases with no gene match: 9. The CDR3 reads CASFQGGEYEQYF. The CDR3, as DNA: TGCGCCAGTTTCCAAGGGGGCGAATACGAGCAGTACTTC.

The chain recombines TRBV19 with TRBJ2-2; unclear D gene. This CDR3 is built from 14 residues. The V end lost 5 bases, the J end lost 6 bases, and 13 bases lay between the germline ends. Germline CDR1 reads LNHDA; CDR2 reads SQIVND (reference sequence). This CDR3 is CASSRWVGAGELFF. The CDR3 nucleotides are TGTGCCAGTAGTCGTTGGGTCGGTGCCGGGGAGCTGTTTTTT.

V usage is TRBV7-6 and J usage is TRBJ1-6; no clear D. Germline-derived CDR1 and CDR2 are SGHVS and FNYEAQ. The CDR3 runs 15 residues. Trimming shortened V by 0 bases and J by 9 bases, and 12 bases separated the two germline ends. CDR3 coding DNA: TGTGCCAGCAGCTTAGCGGGTGGGGAGCTTTCACCCCTCCACTTT. Protein product: CASSLAGGELSPLHF.